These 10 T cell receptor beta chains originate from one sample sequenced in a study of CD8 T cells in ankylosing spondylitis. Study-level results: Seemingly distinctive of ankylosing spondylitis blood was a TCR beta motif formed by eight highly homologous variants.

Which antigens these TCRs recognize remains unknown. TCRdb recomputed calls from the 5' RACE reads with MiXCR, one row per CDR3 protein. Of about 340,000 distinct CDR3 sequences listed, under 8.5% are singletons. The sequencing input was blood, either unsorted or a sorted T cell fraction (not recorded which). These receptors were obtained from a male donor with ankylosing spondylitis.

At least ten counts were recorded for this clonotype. CDR3 bases: TGTGCCAGCAGCACGCAGGGGTTAGGCGAGCAGTACTTC. Amino acid sequence: CASSTQGLGEQYF. The V call is TRBV2, the J call TRBJ2-7; the D gene is possibly TRBD1 (6 bases). Germline V gene lookup returns CDR1 SNHLY and CDR2 FYNNEI. This CDR3 is built from 13 residues. Trimming left V 6 bases short and J 6 bases short, with 15 bases between.

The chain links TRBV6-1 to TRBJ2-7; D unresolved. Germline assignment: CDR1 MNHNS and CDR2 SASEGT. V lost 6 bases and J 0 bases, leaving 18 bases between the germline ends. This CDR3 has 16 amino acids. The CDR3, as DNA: TGTGCCAGCAGAACCTCAGGAGTGGGCAGCTCCTACGAGCAGTACTTC. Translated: CASRTSGVGSSYEQYF.

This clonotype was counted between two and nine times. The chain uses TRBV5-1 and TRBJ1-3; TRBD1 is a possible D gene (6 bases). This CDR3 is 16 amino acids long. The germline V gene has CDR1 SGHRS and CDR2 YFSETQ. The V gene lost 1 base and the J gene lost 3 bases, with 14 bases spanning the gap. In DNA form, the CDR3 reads TGCGCCAGCAGCTTGACAGGGCCGCGAAATGGAAACACCATATATTTT. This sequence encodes CASSLTGPRNGNTIYF. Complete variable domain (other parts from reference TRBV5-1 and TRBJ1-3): KAGVTQTPRYLIKTRGQQVTLSCSPISGHRSVSWYQQTPGQGLQFLFEYFSETQRNKGNFPGRFSGRQFSNSRSEMNVSTLELGDSALYLCASSLTGPRNGNTIYFGEGSWLTVV.

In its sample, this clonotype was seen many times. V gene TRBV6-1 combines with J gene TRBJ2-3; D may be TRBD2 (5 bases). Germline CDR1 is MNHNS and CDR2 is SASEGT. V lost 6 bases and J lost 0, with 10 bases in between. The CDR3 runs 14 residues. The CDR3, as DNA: TGTGCCAGCAGACCGGGGTGGAGCACAGATACGCAGTATTTT. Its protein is CASRPGWSTDTQYF.

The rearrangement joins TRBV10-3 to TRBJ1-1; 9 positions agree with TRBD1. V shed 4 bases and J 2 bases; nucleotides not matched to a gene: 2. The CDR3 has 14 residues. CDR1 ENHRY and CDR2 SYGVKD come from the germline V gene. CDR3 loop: CAISADRGNTEAFF. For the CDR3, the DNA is TGTGCCATCAGTGCGGACAGGGGCAACACTGAAGCTTTCTTT.

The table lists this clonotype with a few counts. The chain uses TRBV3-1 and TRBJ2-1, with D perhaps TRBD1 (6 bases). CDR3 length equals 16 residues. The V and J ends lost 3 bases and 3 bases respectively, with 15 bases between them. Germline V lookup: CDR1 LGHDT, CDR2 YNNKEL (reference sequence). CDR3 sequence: CASSHPGASFYNEQFF. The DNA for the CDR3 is TGTGCCAGCAGCCACCCAGGGGCCTCCTTCTACAATGAGCAGTTCTTC.

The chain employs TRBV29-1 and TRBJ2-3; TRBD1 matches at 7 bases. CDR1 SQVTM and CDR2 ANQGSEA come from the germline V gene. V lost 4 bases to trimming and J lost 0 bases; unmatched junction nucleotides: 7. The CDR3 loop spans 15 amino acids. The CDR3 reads CSVVTGQTSTDTQYF. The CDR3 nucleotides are TGCAGCGTTGTAACGGGACAGACTAGCACAGATACGCAGTATTTT.

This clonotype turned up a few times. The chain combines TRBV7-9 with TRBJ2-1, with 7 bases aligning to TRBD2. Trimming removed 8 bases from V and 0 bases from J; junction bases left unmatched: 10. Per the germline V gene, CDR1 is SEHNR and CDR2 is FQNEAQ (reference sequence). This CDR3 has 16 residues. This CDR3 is CASPPPERDSYNEQFF. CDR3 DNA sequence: TGTGCCAGCCCCCCCCCTGAGCGGGACTCCTACAATGAGCAGTTCTTC.

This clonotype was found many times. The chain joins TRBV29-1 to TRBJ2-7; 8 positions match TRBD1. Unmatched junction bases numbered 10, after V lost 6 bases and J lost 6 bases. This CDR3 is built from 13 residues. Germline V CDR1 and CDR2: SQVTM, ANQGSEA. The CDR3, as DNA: TGCAGCGTACTCACGCAGGGGGCGGGCGAGCAGTACTTC. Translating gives CSVLTQGAGEQYF.

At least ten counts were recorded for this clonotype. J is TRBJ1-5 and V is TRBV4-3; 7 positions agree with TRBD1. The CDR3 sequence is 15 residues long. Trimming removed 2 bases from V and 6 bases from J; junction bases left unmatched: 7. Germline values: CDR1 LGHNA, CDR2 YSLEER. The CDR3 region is CASSQNRGRVQPQHF. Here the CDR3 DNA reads TGCGCCAGCAGCCAAAACAGGGGAAGAGTTCAGCCCCAGCATTTT.